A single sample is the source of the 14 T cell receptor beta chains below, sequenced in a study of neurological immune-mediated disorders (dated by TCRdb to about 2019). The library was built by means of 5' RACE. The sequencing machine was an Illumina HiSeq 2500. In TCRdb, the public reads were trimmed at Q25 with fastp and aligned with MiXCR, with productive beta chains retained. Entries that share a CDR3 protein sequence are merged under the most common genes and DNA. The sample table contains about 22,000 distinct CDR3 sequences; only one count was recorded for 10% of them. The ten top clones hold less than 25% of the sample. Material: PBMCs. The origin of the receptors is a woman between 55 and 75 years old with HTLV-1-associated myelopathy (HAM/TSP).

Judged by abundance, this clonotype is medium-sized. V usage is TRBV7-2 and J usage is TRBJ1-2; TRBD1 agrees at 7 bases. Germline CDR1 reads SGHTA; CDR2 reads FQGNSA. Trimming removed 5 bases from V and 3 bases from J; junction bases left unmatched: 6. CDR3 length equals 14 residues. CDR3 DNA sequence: TGTGCCAGCAGCCCCTCAGGGGGATACTATGGCTACACCTTC. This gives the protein CASSPSGGYYGYTF.

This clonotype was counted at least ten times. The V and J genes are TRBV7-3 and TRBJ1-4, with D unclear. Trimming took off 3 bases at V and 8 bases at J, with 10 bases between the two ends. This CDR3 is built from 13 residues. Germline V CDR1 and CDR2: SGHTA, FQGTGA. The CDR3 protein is CASSFSPGEKLFF. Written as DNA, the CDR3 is TGTGCCAGCAGCTTCTCCCCTGGGGAAAAACTGTTTTTT.

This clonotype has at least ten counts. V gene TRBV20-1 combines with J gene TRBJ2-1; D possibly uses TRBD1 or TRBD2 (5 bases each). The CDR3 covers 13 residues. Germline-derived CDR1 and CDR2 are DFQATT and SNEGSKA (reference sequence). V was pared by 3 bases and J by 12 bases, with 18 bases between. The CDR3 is CSARGTNNDGQFF. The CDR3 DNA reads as TGCAGTGCTAGGGGGACCAACAATGATGGGCAGTTCTTC.

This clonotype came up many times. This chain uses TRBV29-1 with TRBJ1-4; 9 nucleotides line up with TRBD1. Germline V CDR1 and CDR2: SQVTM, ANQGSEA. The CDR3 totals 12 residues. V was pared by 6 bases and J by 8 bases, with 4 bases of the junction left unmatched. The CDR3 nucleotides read TGCAGCGTCGGGACAGGGCGAGAAAAACTGTTTTTT. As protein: CSVGTGREKLFF.

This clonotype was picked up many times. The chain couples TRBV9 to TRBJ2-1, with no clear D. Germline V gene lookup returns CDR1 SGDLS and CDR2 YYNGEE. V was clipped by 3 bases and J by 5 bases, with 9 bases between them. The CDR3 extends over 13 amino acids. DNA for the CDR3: TGTGCCAGCAGCGCCCGATCCGACAATGAGCAGTTCTTC. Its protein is CASSARSDNEQFF.

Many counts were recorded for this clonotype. CDR3: CASRHGKSSTDTQYF. The DNA of the CDR3 is TGTGCCAGCAGGCACGGAAAATCATCCACAGATACGCAGTATTTT. The genes are TRBV12-3 or TRBV12-4 and TRBJ2-3; D is uncertain. The CDR3 length is 15 residues. V was clipped by 6 bases and J by 2 bases, with 15 bases between them.

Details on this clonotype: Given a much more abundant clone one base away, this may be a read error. The CDR3 reads CASSGSGTRTSNTGELFF. CDR3 nucleotides: TGTGCCAGCAGCGGCTCCGGGACTAGGACCTCGAACACCGGGGAGCTGTTTTTT. The V call is TRBV7-6, the J call TRBJ2-2; 8 bases are shared with TRBD2. The germline gives CDR1 SGHVS, CDR2 FNYEAQ. With V trimmed by 5 bases and J by 0 bases, 11 bases remained unmatched. This CDR3 is 18 amino acids long.

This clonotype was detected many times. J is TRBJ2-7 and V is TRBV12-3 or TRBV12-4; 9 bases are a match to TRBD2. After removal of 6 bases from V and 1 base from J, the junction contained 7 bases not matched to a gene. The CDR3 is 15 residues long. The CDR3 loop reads CASSLSAGGSYEQYF. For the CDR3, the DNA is TGTGCCAGCAGCCTCAGTGCGGGAGGGTCCTACGAGCAGTACTTC.

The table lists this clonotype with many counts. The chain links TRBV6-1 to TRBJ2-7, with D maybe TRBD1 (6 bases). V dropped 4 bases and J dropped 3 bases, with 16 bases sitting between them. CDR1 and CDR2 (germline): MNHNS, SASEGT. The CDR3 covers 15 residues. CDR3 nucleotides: TGTGCCAGCAGTGCAGGGGATCAGGGTGACTACGAGCAGTACTTC. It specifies CASSAGDQGDYEQYF.

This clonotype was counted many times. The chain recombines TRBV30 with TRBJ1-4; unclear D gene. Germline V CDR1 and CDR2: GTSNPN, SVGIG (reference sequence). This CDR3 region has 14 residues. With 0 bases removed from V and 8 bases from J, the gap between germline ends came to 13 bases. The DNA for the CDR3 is TGTGCCTGGAGTGTAGAGGGTGGCCGGGAAAAACTGTTTTTT. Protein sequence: CAWSVEGGREKLFF.

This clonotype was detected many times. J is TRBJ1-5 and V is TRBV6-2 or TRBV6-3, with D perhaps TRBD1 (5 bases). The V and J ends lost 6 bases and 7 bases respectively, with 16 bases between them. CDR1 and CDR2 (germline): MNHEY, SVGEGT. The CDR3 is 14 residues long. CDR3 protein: CASRGVGWGQPQHF. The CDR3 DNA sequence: TGTGCCAGCAGGGGGGTCGGGTGGGGGCAGCCCCAGCATTTT.

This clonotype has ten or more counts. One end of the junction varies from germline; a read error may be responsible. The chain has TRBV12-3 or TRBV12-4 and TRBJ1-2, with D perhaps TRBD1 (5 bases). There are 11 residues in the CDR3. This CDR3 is CASSRGGSRSF. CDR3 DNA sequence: TGTGCCAGCAGTCGGGGGGGGTCCAGATCCTTC.

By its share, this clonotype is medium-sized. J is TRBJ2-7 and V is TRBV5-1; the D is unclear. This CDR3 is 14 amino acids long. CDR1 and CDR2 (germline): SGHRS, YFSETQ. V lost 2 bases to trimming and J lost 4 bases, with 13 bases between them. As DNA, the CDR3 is TGCGCCAGCAGCTTTCGGAAGCTAGGGTACGAGCAGTACTTC. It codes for CASSFRKLGYEQYF.

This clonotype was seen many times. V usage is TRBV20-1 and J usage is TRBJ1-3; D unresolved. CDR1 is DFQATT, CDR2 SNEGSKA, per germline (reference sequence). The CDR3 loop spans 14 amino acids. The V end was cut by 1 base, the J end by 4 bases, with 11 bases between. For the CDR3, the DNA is TGCAGTGCTAGAGCCCCGGTAGGAGGAAACACCATATATTTT. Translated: CSARAPVGGNTIYF.